Below are 5 T cell receptor beta chains sequenced from a single sample in a study of blood T cell repertoires in COVID-19. The data were produced by immunoSEQ multiplex PCR, yet TCRdb's version contains in-frame clones alone and is incomplete. The table lists about 300,000 clones, about nine tenths of them singletons. The sample comprised PBMCs or T cells enriched from blood (not recorded which). Receptor source: a man in his sixties who had recovered from COVID-19.

The CDR3: CASSLIGTNIQYF. CDR3 DNA sequence: TGTGCCAGCAGCTTGATAGGGACTAACATTCAGTACTTC. The chain carries TRBV13 and TRBJ2-4; a possible D gene is TRBD2 (6 bases). The CDR3 extends over 13 amino acids. V lost 3 bases and J 7 bases, leaving 10 bases between the germline ends. Germline CDR1 and CDR2: PRHDT and FYEKMQ (reference sequence).

The chain joins TRBV24-1 to TRBJ2-3, with 9 bases that match TRBD2. Trimming cost V 4 bases and J 4 bases; bases outside gene matches: 2. From germline, CDR1 is KGHDR and CDR2 SFDVKD. The CDR3 covers 14 residues. CDR3 bases: TGTGCCACCAGTGACCGGACTAGCGCAGATACGCAGTATTTT. As protein: CATSDRTSADTQYF.

This chain uses TRBV12-3 or TRBV12-4 with TRBJ2-1, with TRBD2 identical over 11 bases. CDR3 size: 13 residues. The trim removed 6 bases at V and 15 bases at J, leaving 10 bases unmatched. The CDR3 spells CASRSTSGRYPFF. CDR3 coding DNA: TGTGCCAGCAGATCCACTAGCGGGAGATATCCGTTCTTC.

The rearrangement uses TRBV2 and TRBJ1-5; weak D call: TRBD1 (6 bases). The germline gives CDR1 SNHLY, CDR2 FYNNEI. V was cut by 7 bases and J by 4 bases, with 11 bases left in between. The CDR3 extends over 13 amino acids. CDR3 DNA: TGTGCCAGCATGTGGGGGCTGAATCAGCCCCAGCATTTT. This translates into CASMWGLNQPQHF.

CDR3 protein: CASSYSQRAAADTQYF. As DNA, the CDR3 is TGTGCCAGCAGTTACTCCCAGAGGGCCGCAGCAGATACGCAGTATTTT. V is TRBV6-2 or TRBV6-3 and J is TRBJ2-3; possibly TRBD2 for D (5 bases). Trimming removed 0 bases from V and 4 bases from J, with 14 bases in between. Germline V gene lookup returns CDR1 MNHEY and CDR2 SVGEGT. This CDR3 has 16 amino acids.